The 20 T cell receptor beta chains given below trace back to one sample, sequenced in a study of Graves' ophthalmopathy and Graves' hyperthyroidism. For repertoire sequencing, the TCR beta CDR3 regions were amplified from RNA transcripts. Second-round multiplex PCR followed a first-round RT-PCR using HTBI primers. TCRdb recomputed calls from the multiplex PCR reads with MiXCR, one row per CDR3 protein. There are 600,000 to 700,000 distinct CDR3 sequences in the sample; over 40% occur only once, and roughly 3.5% lies in the top ten. The source material was peripheral blood. The source of these receptors is an adult man with Graves' ophthalmopathy.

The rearrangement links TRBV13 to TRBJ2-7, with D possibly matching TRBD2 (5 bases). This CDR3 has 13 amino acids. Germline CDR1 reads PRHDT; CDR2 reads FYEKMQ (reference sequence). V dropped 6 bases and J dropped 7 bases, with 16 bases sitting between them. This CDR3 reads CASSSRGLREQYF. The DNA of the CDR3 is TGTGCCAGCAGTTCGCGAGGGTTGAGGGAGCAGTACTTC.

The V gene is TRBV12-3 or TRBV12-4, the J gene TRBJ2-5, with TRBD1 matching over 9 bases. The CDR3 contains 15 residues. The junction had 10 bases not matched to a gene; V was cut back by 6 bases and J by 5 bases. CDR3 DNA: TGTGCCAGCAGGCAAGGACAGGGGATTATCGAGACCCAGTACTTC. Translation gives CASRQGQGIIETQYF.

This clonotype occurred many times. The chain carries TRBV12-3 or TRBV12-4 and TRBJ2-2; D unclear. V lost 4 bases and J 6 bases, leaving 3 bases between the germline ends. The CDR3 runs to 11 residues. The chain's CDR3 is CASSSSGELFF. In nucleotides, the CDR3 is TGTGCCAGCAGTTCCTCCGGGGAGCTGTTTTTT.

This clonotype showed up many times. In nucleotides, the CDR3 is TGTGCCAGCAGCGTGACTAGCGGGGGCGGAAAGACCCAGTACTTC. Protein sequence: CASSVTSGGGKTQYF. The rearrangement uses TRBV9 and TRBJ2-5; 12 positions match TRBD2. V dropped 2 bases and J dropped 6; count of bases not matched to a gene: 5. Germline V gives CDR1 SGDLS, CDR2 YYNGEE. The length of the CDR3 is 15 residues.

The rearrangement uses TRBV2 and TRBJ2-5, with D possibly being TRBD1 (5 bases). V was shortened by 8 bases and J by 2 bases, with 12 bases between the two germline ends. CDR1 and CDR2 from the germline V gene are SNHLY and FYNNEI. CDR3 length: 13 residues. CDR3 residues: CASSGWDQETQYF. The CDR3 bases are TGTGCCAGCTCAGGGTGGGATCAAGAGACCCAGTACTTC.

About this clonotype itself: This may be a read error, as it is one base from a much larger clone. The V and J genes are TRBV20-1 and TRBJ1-1; D ambiguous. Looked up from germline, CDR1 is DFQATT and CDR2 is SNEGSKA (reference sequence). V lost 5 bases and J 6 bases, leaving 10 bases between the germline ends. The CDR3 consists of 11 residues. The CDR3 reads CSAPLGAEAFF. Written as DNA, the CDR3 is TGCAGTGCTCCCCTGGGAGCTGAAGCTTTCTTT.

The chain uses TRBV2 and TRBJ2-5; 8 bases line up with TRBD2. Germline V lookup: CDR1 SNHLY, CDR2 FYNNEI. The CDR3 totals 15 residues. The V segment lost 5 bases and the J segment 3 bases; nucleotides outside the gene matches: 8. In DNA form, the CDR3 reads TGTGCCAGCAGTTATTCGGCGCGGGGGGAAGAGACCCAGTACTTC. Residues: CASSYSARGEETQYF.

The sample holds a few counts of this clonotype. The chain links TRBV20-1 to TRBJ1-1, with D unresolved. This CDR3 comprises 13 residues. The V gene's germline CDR1 is DFQATT and CDR2 SNEGSKA (reference sequence). Deletions cut 6 bases from V and 4 bases from J, with 15 bases between. In DNA form, the CDR3 reads TGCAGTGCCACGCGGGGTATGGGCACTGAAGCTTTCTTT. This encodes CSATRGMGTEAFF.

The chain is built from TRBV6-6 and TRBJ1-3; possibly TRBD1 for D (5 bases). Germline CDR1 reads MNHNY; CDR2 reads SVGAGI (reference sequence). The V gene lost 0 bases and the J gene lost 0 bases, with 9 bases spanning the gap. The CDR3 runs to 16 residues. The CDR3 DNA is TGTGCCAGCAGTTACTCGGGACCCAGCTCTGGAAACACCATATATTTT. This sequence encodes CASSYSGPSSGNTIYF.

V is TRBV7-9 and J is TRBJ2-1; D is uncertain. Trimming took off 1 base at V and 8 bases at J, with 9 bases between the two ends. The CDR3 is made up of 13 amino acids. Per the germline V gene, CDR1 is SEHNR and CDR2 is FQNEAQ (reference sequence). The CDR3 reads CASSLVLADEQFF. DNA of the CDR3: TGTGCCAGCAGCTTAGTGCTCGCTGATGAGCAGTTCTTC.

At least ten counts were recorded for this clonotype. The chain uses TRBV7-9 and TRBJ1-4; 10 bases align to TRBD1. In germline, CDR1 is SEHNR, CDR2 FQNEAQ (reference sequence). This CDR3 has 15 amino acids. J gave up 5 bases and V 5 bases, and 5 bases lay outside the gene matches. This CDR3 reads CASSPPGQGNEKLFF. Here the CDR3 DNA reads TGTGCCAGCAGCCCGCCGGGACAGGGGAATGAAAAACTGTTTTTT.

Concerning this clonotype itself: The junction does not match germline at one end; this may be a read error. The chain uses TRBV7-7 and TRBJ1-5; unclear D gene. From germline, CDR1 is SSHAT and CDR2 FNYEAQ (reference sequence). The CDR3 totals 13 residues. The DNA of the CDR3 is TGTGCTAGCAGCTCCGACTTAGGCCAGCCCCAGCATTTT. Translation gives CASSSDLGQPQHF.

In the case of this clonotype: Just one base apart from a much larger clone, this may be a read error. The chain carries TRBV20-1 and TRBJ2-7; 9 nucleotides match TRBD1. The CDR3 extends over 13 amino acids. Trimming at V came to 7 bases and at J to 3 bases, leaving 7 bases not matched to a gene. Germline CDR1 is DFQATT and CDR2 is SNEGSKA (reference sequence). CDR3 nucleotides: TGCAGTGTCAGAAGACAGGGGGACTACGAGCAGTACTTC. This codes for CSVRRQGDYEQYF.

This clonotype was found many times. The gene calls are TRBV2 and TRBJ1-2; D is uncertain. Germline lookup yields CDR1 SNHLY and CDR2 FYNNEI. Trimming removed 8 bases at V and 0 bases at J, with 19 bases between. This CDR3 is built from 16 residues. CDR3 residues: CASVLDQADANYGYTF. CDR3 DNA sequence: TGTGCCAGCGTGTTGGATCAGGCTGATGCTAACTATGGCTACACCTTC.

The chain couples TRBV7-2 to TRBJ2-5, with 11 bases fitting TRBD1. V shed 5 bases, J shed 4 bases, and the junction held 9 bases outside the gene matches. The CDR3 has 16 amino acids. Germline CDR1 is SGHTA and CDR2 is FQGNSA. The CDR3 sequence is CASSLNGQGASETQYF. CDR3 coding DNA: TGTGCCAGCAGCCTTAATGGACAGGGGGCTTCAGAGACCCAGTACTTC.

Turning to this clonotype: This may come from a read error, since a much larger clone is one base off. This CDR3 reads CAASDPGTYNTGELFF. Written as DNA, the CDR3 is TGTGCCGCCAGTGACCCCGGGACATATAACACCGGGGAGCTGTTTTTT. The chain couples TRBV24-1 to TRBJ2-2; D may be TRBD1 (6 bases). The CDR3 covers 16 residues. CDR1 KGHDR and CDR2 SFDVKD come from the germline V gene.

The sample holds a few counts of this clonotype. The CDR3 is CAISEGTGTAYEQYF. The CDR3 DNA sequence: TGTGCCATCAGTGAAGGGACAGGGACGGCCTACGAGCAGTACTTC. The chain is built from TRBV10-3 and TRBJ2-7; 9 positions match TRBD1. Germline trimming cut 3 bases from V and 2 bases from J; bases unmatched to any gene: 5. The V gene's germline CDR1 is ENHRY and CDR2 SYGVKD. The CDR3 extends over 15 amino acids.

This chain connects TRBV6-5 to TRBJ1-3; a weak D match, TRBD1 (5 bases). The CDR3 runs 17 residues. Trimming stripped 7 bases from V and 2 bases from J, with 21 bases between. CDR1 and CDR2 (germline): MNHEY, SVGAGI. The DNA for the CDR3 is TGTGCCAGCAAACCACGCTCCCCAGGGACCGCTGGAAACACCATATATTTT. It translates to CASKPRSPGTAGNTIYF.

This clonotype came up many times. The chain combines TRBV3-1 with TRBJ1-1; D is uncertain. This CDR3 is 14 amino acids long. Looked up from germline, CDR1 is LGHDT and CDR2 is YNNKEL (reference sequence). V dropped 2 bases and J dropped 8 bases, with 15 bases sitting between them. In nucleotides, the CDR3 is TGTGCCAGCAGCCAATTGAGTCAGGCTGGCGAAGCTTTCTTT. Its protein product is CASSQLSQAGEAFF.

The table lists this clonotype with many counts. The chain employs TRBV9 and TRBJ1-5; 8 nucleotides match TRBD1. The CDR3 contains 17 residues. The germline V gene has CDR1 SGDLS and CDR2 YYNGEE. Trimming took 4 bases from V and 1 from J; bases not matched to a gene: 10. The CDR3 DNA sequence: TGTGCCAGCAGCTCCGGACAGGGCCTTTGGAGCAATCAGCCCCAGCATTTT. Amino acids: CASSSGQGLWSNQPQHF. The complete variable domain, with remaining parts taken from reference TRBV9 and TRBJ1-5, reads DSGVTQTPKHLITATGQRVTLRCSPRSGDLSVYWYQQSLDQGLQFLIQYYNGEERAKGNILERFSAQQFPDLHSELNLSSLELGDSALYFCASSSGQGLWSNQPQHFGDGTRLSIL.